These 32 T cell receptor beta chains were all obtained from the same sample, sequenced in a study of regulatory T cells in long-lasting Graves disease. To make TCR beta libraries, researchers used iRepertoire HTBI primers and Arm-PCR of CDR3 regions. TCRdb recomputed calls from the multiplex PCR reads with MiXCR, one row per CDR3 protein. The repertoire holds around 510,000 distinct CDR3 sequences, with roughly 20% as singletons. Time point reported: persistent/refractory GD, antithyroid drugs over 5 years with positive TRAb. Preparation of the TCR library used RNA extracted from PBMCs. Sequenced here: peripheral blood mononuclear cells (PBMCs), sampled when the disease was refractory, from a patient treated with antithyroid drugs. The receptors were gathered from a female donor with Graves disease.

This sequence joins TRBV29-1 and TRBJ1-2, with D unclear. CDR1 is SQVTM and CDR2 is ANQGSEA in the germline V gene. This CDR3 region has 12 residues. Trimming cost V 6 bases and J 8 bases, with 16 bases left between them. The CDR3 nucleotides read TGCAGCGTCCCACCGGGGAGCATGGGCTACACCTTC. Amino acids: CSVPPGSMGYTF.

J is TRBJ2-1 and V is TRBV12-3 or TRBV12-4; a possible D gene is TRBD2 (5 bases). V lost 6 bases to trimming and J lost 10 bases, with 19 bases between them. This CDR3 contains 14 residues. CDR3 protein: CASSGITSFREQFF. In DNA, the CDR3 is TGTGCCAGCAGCGGGATAACTAGTTTTAGGGAGCAGTTCTTC.

This chain connects TRBV5-1 to TRBJ2-2; 9 nucleotides line up with TRBD2. The V gene's germline CDR1 is SGHRS and CDR2 YFSETQ. V shed 4 bases, J shed 1 base, and the junction held 5 bases outside the gene matches. CDR3 size: 16 residues. The CDR3 region is CASSGRLAVNTGELFF. As DNA, the CDR3 is TGCGCCAGCAGCGGTCGACTAGCGGTGAACACCGGGGAGCTGTTTTTT.

On this clonotype: The germline gene is not matched at one end of the junction; a read error may be the cause. The chain uses TRBV19 and TRBJ1-2; the D gene is possibly TRBD1 (5 bases). CDR1 is LNHDA and CDR2 is SQIVND in the germline V gene (reference sequence). The CDR3 totals 12 residues. CDR3 sequence: CASSIRGHGHTF. The CDR3 nucleotides read TGTGCCAGTAGTATACGGGGCCATGGCCACACCTTC.

This clonotype was counted only a few times. The chain employs TRBV19 and TRBJ2-7, with 10 bases lining up with TRBD2. The CDR3 sequence is 15 residues long. Trimming took 1 base from V and 3 from J; bases not matched to a gene: 3. CDR1 is LNHDA and CDR2 is SQIVND in the germline V gene (reference sequence). DNA of the CDR3: TGTGCCAGTAGTATAGGTTCTAGCGGGAGCTACGAGCAGTACTTC. Translating it yields CASSIGSSGSYEQYF.

This chain connects TRBV28 to TRBJ2-2; 10 positions match TRBD2. CDR1 and CDR2 (germline): MDHEN, SYDVKM. This CDR3 is 14 amino acids long. V dropped 6 bases and J dropped 6; count of bases not matched to a gene: 4. The CDR3 DNA sequence: TGTGCCAGCAGGGCTAGCGGGAGTGCCGGGGAGCTGTTTTTT. It is translated as CASRASGSAGELFF.

The chain carries TRBV28 and TRBJ2-3; D is unclear. CDR3 size: 12 residues. With 7 bases removed from V and 5 bases from J, the gap between germline ends came to 10 bases. Germline loops: CDR1 MDHEN, CDR2 SYDVKM. The CDR3 bases are TGTGCCAGCAACCGACTGGGAGATACGCAGTATTTT. This codes for CASNRLGDTQYF.

This clonotype has ten or more counts. The rearrangement joins TRBV28 to TRBJ2-5; no clear D gene. The ends were cut back, 5 bases at V and 9 bases at J, with 13 bases in the middle. The CDR3 covers 12 residues. Looked up from germline, CDR1 is MDHEN and CDR2 is SYDVKM. The CDR3 sequence: CASSPTKVAQYF. CDR3 in DNA: TGTGCCAGCAGTCCCACAAAAGTGGCCCAGTACTTC.

This clonotype was seen a handful of times. This chain joins TRBV7-9 and TRBJ2-6, with 7 bases lining up with TRBD1. Looked up from germline, CDR1 is SEHNR and CDR2 is FQNEAQ (reference sequence). CDR3 length: 18 residues. V gave up 5 bases and J gave up 0 bases; unmatched junction bases: 10. CDR3 DNA: TGTGCCAGCAGCCTCCGACAGGGTCTCAACTCTGGGGCCAACGTCCTGACTTTC. Encoded protein: CASSLRQGLNSGANVLTF.

V is TRBV18 and J is TRBJ2-2; D is possibly TRBD2 (5 bases). Trimming left V 0 bases short and J 1 base short, with 15 bases between. The CDR3 sequence is 18 residues long. Germline CDR1 KGHSH, CDR2 LQKENI. The CDR3 loop is CASSPPISRGMNTGELFF. In DNA form, the CDR3 reads TGTGCCAGCTCACCACCTATTTCCCGGGGAATGAACACCGGGGAGCTGTTTTTT.

In this sample, this clonotype turned up a few times. J is TRBJ2-7 and V is TRBV9, with D perhaps TRBD2 (6 bases). CDR1 is SGDLS, CDR2 YYNGEE, per germline. The V gene lost 4 bases and the J gene lost 2 bases, with 13 bases spanning the gap. This CDR3 spans 14 amino acids. The CDR3 protein is CASSPFWGAYEQYF. In nucleotides, the CDR3 is TGTGCCAGCAGCCCCTTTTGGGGGGCCTACGAGCAGTACTTC.

This clonotype occurred a few times. The rearrangement links TRBV10-3 to TRBJ2-3; 7 positions match TRBD2. Germline values: CDR1 ENHRY, CDR2 SYGVKD. Trimming removed 6 bases from V and 4 bases from J; junction bases left unmatched: 10. The CDR3 has 15 amino acids. In DNA form, the CDR3 reads TGTGCCATCAGGGCCGGGCGGGAGCCCGCAGATACGCAGTATTTT. It encodes CAIRAGREPADTQYF.

In nucleotides, the CDR3 is TGTGCCAGCAGCGCGGCCTCATCTGGAAACACCATATATTTT. Its translation: CASSAASSGNTIYF. V usage is TRBV9 and J usage is TRBJ1-3, with unresolved D. Germline CDR1 SGDLS, CDR2 YYNGEE. The CDR3 length is 14 residues. Trimming stripped 3 bases from V and 1 base from J, with 8 bases between. Together with reference TRBV9 and TRBJ1-3, the CDR3 gives the full variable domain: DSGVTQTPKHLITATGQRVTLRCSPRSGDLSVYWYQQSLDQGLQFLIQYYNGEERAKGNILERFSAQQFPDLHSELNLSSLELGDSALYFCASSAASSGNTIYFGEGSWLTVV.

The sample holds many counts of this clonotype. The gene calls are TRBV7-9 and TRBJ2-5; maybe TRBD1 (6 bases). Germline lookup yields CDR1 SEHNR and CDR2 FQNEAQ (reference sequence). The CDR3 has 15 residues. V lost 5 bases and J lost 4, with 17 bases in between. The CDR3 loop reads CASSGPDWGPETQYF. CDR3 coding DNA: TGTGCCAGCAGCGGACCGGATTGGGGGCCAGAGACCCAGTACTTC. Full variable domain (remainder filled in from reference TRBV7-9 and TRBJ2-5): DTGVSQNPRHKITKRGQNVTFRCDPISEHNRLYWYRQTLGQGPEFLTYFQNEAQLEKSRLLSDRFSAERPKGSFSTLEIQRTEQGDSAMYLCASSGPDWGPETQYFGPGTRLLVL.

The CDR3 region is CASARGGTNTGELFF. In DNA, the CDR3 is TGTGCCAGTGCCAGGGGAGGCACTAACACCGGGGAGCTGTTTTTT. The chain has TRBV2 and TRBJ2-2, with D possibly being TRBD1 or TRBD2 (6 bases each). V lost 9 bases and J lost 2, with 16 bases in between. Germline V CDR1 and CDR2: SNHLY, FYNNEI. This CDR3 has 15 amino acids.

In this sample, this clonotype turned up many times. The gene calls are TRBV6-2 or TRBV6-3 and TRBJ1-1; D gene ambiguous. CDR1 MNHEY and CDR2 SVGEGT come from the germline V gene. The germline V and J ends were trimmed by 0 bases and 1 base, with 6 bases remaining between them. This CDR3 is built from 14 residues. CDR3 bases: TGTGCCAGCAGTTACTCGAGGAGGAACACTGAAGCTTTCTTT. It yields the protein CASSYSRRNTEAFF.

This clonotype was counted between two and nine times. This chain joins TRBV24-1 and TRBJ2-2; the match to TRBD2 covers 11 bases. CDR1 is KGHDR, CDR2 SFDVKD, per germline. The junction had 9 bases not matched to a gene; V was cut back by 4 bases and J by 0 bases. This CDR3 has 19 residues. CDR3 DNA sequence: TGTGCCACCAGTGAACCCGGACTAGCGGGCGCGGCGAACACCGGGGAGCTGTTTTTT. It codes for CATSEPGLAGAANTGELFF.

The rearrangement uses TRBV6-1 and TRBJ2-3; 12 nucleotides align to TRBD2. The CDR3 totals 21 residues. Germline V CDR1 and CDR2: MNHNS, SASEGT. The J segment lost 6 bases and the V segment lost 6 bases, leaving 25 bases of the junction unmatched. The CDR3 DNA follows: TGTGCCAGCAGCGCCCGTGTTCGGCCTAGCGGGAGGGCCATGTCTTCGGATACGCAGTATTTT. Translating it yields CASSARVRPSGRAMSSDTQYF.

The CDR3 coding sequence is TGTGCCATCAGTGATTCAAAATCGGCGACCGGGGAGCTGTTTTTT. It encodes CAISDSKSATGELFF. The chain uses TRBV10-3 and TRBJ2-2; D is ambiguous. The CDR3 consists of 15 residues. Germline V lookup: CDR1 ENHRY, CDR2 SYGVKD. Trimming removed 3 bases at V and 5 bases at J, with 13 bases between.

This clonotype was observed a few times. The chain carries TRBV24-1 and TRBJ2-1; either TRBD1 or TRBD2 may fit D (5 bases each). Per germline, CDR1 KGHDR and CDR2 SFDVKD. Trimming removed 1 base at V and 1 base at J, with 10 bases between. The CDR3 is 16 residues long. This chain's CDR3 is CATSDFRGPSYNEQFF. For the CDR3, the DNA is TGTGCCACCAGTGATTTTCGGGGACCTTCCTACAATGAGCAGTTCTTC.

This clonotype has at least ten counts. This rearrangement joins TRBV10-3 to TRBJ2-5, with unresolved D. The CDR3 loop spans 16 amino acids. Germline CDR1 is ENHRY and CDR2 is SYGVKD. Between the trimmed V and J ends, which lost 5 bases and 5 bases, there was a span of 21 bases. In DNA, the CDR3 is TGTGCCATCAGTTCGCGTAGTATAGGCTCCGAGGAGACCCAGTACTTC. Amino acid sequence: CAISSRSIGSEETQYF.

The chain carries TRBV24-1 and TRBJ2-2, with 13 bases lining up with TRBD2. V lost 7 bases and J lost 1; bases outside the gene matches: 11. Germline V gene data show CDR1 as KGHDR and CDR2 as SFDVKD. CDR3 length: 19 residues. The CDR3 bases are TGTGCCACCAGATCCTTGAGACTAGCGGGAGGTTGGAACACCGGGGAGCTGTTTTTT. Amino acids: CATRSLRLAGGWNTGELFF.

This clonotype was seen a handful of times. The V call is TRBV28, the J call TRBJ1-1; D uncertain. Germline values: CDR1 MDHEN, CDR2 SYDVKM. The length of the CDR3 is 12 residues. The V and J ends lost 7 bases and 7 bases respectively, with 13 bases between them. The CDR3 loop reads CASTGSGFEAFF. The CDR3 nucleotides read TGTGCCAGCACCGGAAGCGGGTTTGAAGCTTTCTTT.

This rearrangement joins TRBV6-1 to TRBJ2-7; possible D gene TRBD1, 6 bases. V lost 2 bases, J lost 1 base, and 15 bases lay in between. This CDR3 spans 16 amino acids. CDR1 and CDR2 from the germline V gene are MNHNS and SASEGT. The chain's CDR3 is CASSEIGQRKSYEQYF. CDR3 in DNA: TGTGCCAGCAGTGAAATTGGACAGCGGAAATCCTACGAGCAGTACTTC.

In its sample, this clonotype was seen many times. The V call is TRBV6-1, the J call TRBJ2-7, with a tentative D call TRBD1 (6 bases). This CDR3 contains 15 residues. Germline-derived CDR1 and CDR2 are MNHNS and SASEGT. V gave up 7 bases and J gave up 3 bases, with 19 bases separating them. CDR3 sequence (DNA): TGTGCCAGCATGATCCCCCGGGACAAGATCTACGAGCAGTACTTC. Its translation: CASMIPRDKIYEQYF.

This clonotype was detected a few times. The chain is built from TRBV30 and TRBJ1-1; D unclear. Germline CDR1 and CDR2: GTSNPN and SVGIG (reference sequence). Deletions cut 3 bases from V and 0 bases from J, with 11 bases between. This CDR3 has 14 residues. CDR3 in amino acids: CAWRLTRLNTEAFF. The CDR3 region has the DNA TGTGCCTGGAGATTAACACGGTTGAACACTGAAGCTTTCTTT.

This chain uses TRBV7-9 with TRBJ2-1, with 7 bases matching TRBD2. The length of the CDR3 is 14 residues. Germline-derived CDR1 and CDR2 are SEHNR and FQNEAQ (reference sequence). After removal of 6 bases from V and 8 bases from J, the junction contained 10 bases not matched to a gene. The CDR3 nucleotides read TGTGCCAGCAGTCCCCCTACGGGAGGAGATGAGCAGTTCTTC. This translates into CASSPPTGGDEQFF.

This chain links TRBV6-1 with TRBJ1-5; D may be TRBD1 (5 bases). Trimming cost V 7 bases and J 3 bases, with 10 bases left between them. The CDR3 is 13 residues long. In germline, CDR1 is MNHNS, CDR2 SASEGT. CDR3 protein: CASNRQINQPQHF. As DNA, the CDR3 is TGTGCCAGCAATAGACAGATCAATCAGCCCCAGCATTTT.

This clonotype was picked up many times. The CDR3 DNA follows: TGTGCCAGCAGCGTTAGTCATAGCACTGAAGCTTTCTTT. Translated: CASSVSHSTEAFF. V is TRBV9 and J is TRBJ1-1; D is unclear. Per germline, CDR1 SGDLS and CDR2 YYNGEE. The ends were cut back, 2 bases at V and 4 bases at J, with 9 bases in the middle. The CDR3 totals 13 residues.

This sequence joins TRBV6-5 and TRBJ1-2; tentatively, D is TRBD1 (5 bases). The V end lost 4 bases, the J end lost 5 bases, and 8 bases lay between the germline ends. There are 12 residues in the CDR3. Germline CDR1 and CDR2: MNHEY and SVGAGI. The CDR3 DNA is TGTGCCAGCAGTTCAGACAGATATGGCTACACCTTC. Its translation is CASSSDRYGYTF.

At least ten counts were recorded for this clonotype. The chain links TRBV5-5 to TRBJ1-1; 7 positions match TRBD1. Germline loops: CDR1 SGHKS, CDR2 YYEKEE (reference sequence). With 3 bases clipped from V and 0 bases from J, the junction kept 2 bases outside the gene matches. The CDR3 extends over 14 amino acids. Here the CDR3 DNA reads TGTGCCAGCAGCTCGGGACAGCTGAACACTGAAGCTTTCTTT. It codes for CASSSGQLNTEAFF.

The genes are TRBV28 and TRBJ1-4, with TRBD1 identical over 12 bases. The V gene's germline CDR1 is MDHEN and CDR2 SYDVKM. The CDR3 loop spans 15 amino acids. J lost 6 bases, V lost 3 bases, and 2 bases had no gene match. CDR3 protein: CASSFGTGGDEKLFF. CDR3 coding DNA: TGTGCCAGCAGTTTCGGGACAGGGGGCGATGAAAAACTGTTTTTT.